This T cell receptor beta chain comes out of a study of T cell repertoires in cytomegalovirus infection (dated by TCRdb to between 2018 and 2021). For the wider study: Recently identified HLA-C-restricted CMV epitopes, whose presentation resists viral immunomodulation, were targeted by peptide stimulations together with well-studied HLA-B-restricted epitopes. Donor HLA type was relevant to the analysis, because carriage of CMV infection together with the matching HLA type was indicated by public TCR beta signatures. Overall study results and their limits: The ex vivo response was dominated by HLA-C-restricted CMV-specific TCR beta clonotypes, and the single most frequent clonotype in two of eight donors was supplied by these HLA-C-restricted clonotypes. Carriers of CMV infection plus the relevant HLA type were discriminated by the cumulative frequency of public TCR beta family members in the study cohort and in an independent roughly 320-donor cohort.

Taken from the germline V gene, the CDR1 and CDR2 loops are KGHSH and LQKENI. The CDR3 runs 16 amino acids, cysteine and phenylalanine included. Only the CDR3 DNA is retained, 48 bases long and in frame from the first base. V and J lose 2 bases and 0 bases, and a span of 13 bases separates them. The listed sequencing device is Illumina HiSeq 1500. TCRdb redid the processing of the public reads, applying fastp at Q25 and MiXCR, and retained in-frame beta chains. Here each entry gathers all rows of one CDR3 protein and keeps the most common genes and DNA. This sample gives some 920,000 distinct CDR3 sequences in total; less than 40% of them show up just once. The ten largest clones represent over 12% of the sample. The sample's treatment or condition label, in plain terms: in vitro stimulation with specific CMV peptide epitopes to enrich CMV-specific T cells. Of note for this clonotype: The clone's antigen remains unknown. Base quality data are lacking; no much larger clone is found one base away.

The TCR originated in a human donor in good health (CMV status not recorded). Some clones in this sample may be carry-over from other donors' samples. Material: cultured CD8+ T cells from PBMCs, obtained from culture after CMV antigen stimulation. The chain joins TRBV18 to TRBJ1-1, with a tentative D gene TRBD1 over 5 matching bases. The sequence in DNA is TGTGCCAGCTCACCATCGGGACGGAAAATGAACACTGAAGCTTTCTTT. Its translation reads: CASSPSGRKMNTEAFF. Joined to the reference TRBV18 and TRBJ1-1 proteins, this CDR3 gives the full variable domain: NAGVMQNPRHLVRRRGQEARLRCSPMKGHSHVYWYRQLPEEGLKFMVYLQKENIIDESGMPKERFSAEFPKEGPSILRIQQVVRGDSAAYFCASSPSGRKMNTEAFFGQGTRLTVV.